This T cell receptor beta chain was profiled in a study of breast tumors, draining lymph nodes, adjacent tissues. This clonotype was found once. Its antigen is as yet unknown. A much larger clone lies a single base off, so this may be a read error. Study conclusions and caveats: Tumor TCR diversity was below lymph nodes but above nontumor tissue. Data fit most tumor T cells coming from lymph node, expanding in tumor. Tumor T cell lymph node origin was a supported hypothesis, not proven.

TCRdb reprocessed the multiplex PCR reads via MiXCR and lists one record per CDR3 protein. The sample has under 150,000 distinct CDR3 sequences, around 20% seen once. Axillary draining lymph nodes of breast cancer patients supplied the node samples. Material: axillary lymph node tissue. The sequence derives from a female donor with breast cancer. Some clones in this sample may be carry-over from other donors' samples.

This CDR3 is CASSLGLSSGNTIYF. The CDR3, as DNA: TGTGCCAGCAGCTTGGGACTAAGCTCTGGAAACACCATATATTTT. The chain combines TRBV5-4 with TRBJ1-3; no firm D call. From germline, CDR1 is SGHNT and CDR2 YYREEE (reference sequence). Deletions cut 0 bases from V and 0 bases from J, with 7 bases between. The CDR3 has 15 residues.